This T cell receptor (beta chain) was recovered during a study of T cell responses to AZD1222 COVID-19 vaccine (dated by TCRdb to 2020 to 2023). With respect to the entire study: A total of more than 230 trial participants underwent TCR sequencing, of whom about 200 had received two doses of AZD1222 and around 25 had received two doses of the MenACWY control vaccine. Trial participants were enrolled by age into subgroups of 18-55, 56-69 and 70-plus years, and around 150, 28 and 57 TCR-sequenced participants, respectively, were included in these subgroups. General conclusions and limits of the study: The 56-69-year group was small, and its depth increase did not reach significance, likely because of low power. Spike-specific TCR breadth and depth rose significantly after two AZD1222 doses compared with day 0 and with MenACWY recipients. Most participants were white British and females outnumbered males, and the authors suggested that clonal diversity may have been underestimated. No day 14 peak-response samples were available, so repertoires were characterized only after the peak T cell response. Epitopes outside the regions mutated in the B.1.351 and B.1.1.7 variants were reportedly recognized by nearly half of the unique spike-specific TCRs. CD4 TCRs associated with the vaccine covered the entire spike protein, and the dominant responses were in regions 160-218 and 743-854. Only 5 to 7 AZD1222 recipients were SARS-CoV-2 seropositive at baseline, limiting conclusions about previously exposed vaccinees.

The CDR3 regions of human TCRbeta chains were analyzed by immunosequencing. The original methods were these. Repertoire TCRs were checked for matches against a reference library of SARS-CoV-2-specific TCRs that had been generated using the MIRA antigen-specificity platform. Breadth meant the fraction of unique TCRs that were SARS-CoV-2-associated, whereas depth meant the fraction of total T cells that were SARS-CoV-2-associated. Using the MIRA data, every spike-specific TCR was mapped to the spike region that the TCR reacted to and assigned to either a CD4 or a CD8 class. Log10-transformed breadth and depth values were compared by one-way ANOVA with Sidak's multiple comparisons tests. Not all clones reach the TCRdb copy of this immuneACCESS table, which keeps in-frame sequences only. Checked studies attribute under half of the gap to unresolved V genes and leave the rest unexplained. For V, J and clone size, that table is used; D and trimming come from the DNA. The sample contains around 120,000 clones, about nine tenths of them found a single time. The ten largest clones take up around 8% of the sample.

For this clone: Its cognate antigen has yet to be identified. No much larger clone is present one base from it, and per-base qualities are unavailable.

According to the germline V gene, CDR1 reads LGHNA and CDR2 reads YNFKEQ. The germline V end is reduced by 3 bases and the J end by 10 bases; junction bases left unmatched: 6. The CDR3 goes from the cysteine to the phenylalanine over 14 residues. The only DNA kept is the CDR3, 42 bases in frame from the first base. Read against the paper, the sample's time point label means: about 28 days (+/-7) after the second vaccine dose. AZD1222 recipients whose second dose came at about 4 weeks and those whose second dose came at about 12 weeks were combined into one group, since spike-specific TCR depth and breadth did not differ between the two schedules. Vaccinee samples were obtained from the UK trials COV001 and COV002, which included a single-blind randomized controlled phase 2/3 trial of AZD1222 (ChAdOx1 nCoV-19) in healthy adults. Trial participant PBMC samples were collected at day 0 and day 28 after the second dose for TCRbeta chain sequencing.

The rearrangement combines TRBV4-2 with TRBJ2-1, with 10 bases matching TRBD2. The sample consisted of peripheral blood, taken 28 days after the second AZD1222 dose. The sequence was collected from an adult who received the AZD1222 COVID-19 vaccine. The DNA sequence is as follows: TGTGCCAGCAGCCAGCCCCTAGCGGGGGCCGAGCAGTTCTTC. It codes for CASSQPLAGAEQFF.